This is a list of T cell receptor beta chains from one sample in a study of blood T cells in healthy people across ages. TCRdb recomputed calls from the 5' RACE reads with MiXCR, one row per CDR3 protein. The table has about 1.7 million distinct CDR3 sequences, 28% seen once. Sequenced: blood. These receptors all come from a woman under 40 in good health. Both conserved end residues are part of each CDR3. Each record gives: V gene, D gene, J gene, clone size, CDR3 protein, CDR3 DNA. The D gene is left open where the match is weak. The size field is filled for only some rows; it gives once, few, many or a size class.

TRBV12-3/TRBV12-4	.	TRBJ1-2	few	CASSLPGQPIYGYTF	TGTGCCAGCAGTTTACCCGGACAGCCGATCTATGGCTACACCTTC
TRBV6-2/TRBV6-3	TRBD1	TRBJ2-1	few	CASRRDRGFNEQFF	TGTGCCAGCAGGCGGGACAGGGGTTTTAATGAGCAGTTCTTC
TRBV19	.	TRBJ1-2	.	CASIRRGSPNYGYTF	TGTGCCAGTATCCGCCGGGGCAGTCCTAACTATGGCTACACCTTC
TRBV10-3	TRBD1	TRBJ1-4	many	CAISRQGREKLFF	TGTGCCATCAGTCGACAGGGGCGGGAAAAACTGTTTTTT
TRBV5-1	.	TRBJ2-3	few	CASSLKWDTQYF	TGCGCCAGCAGCTTGAAGTGGGATACGCAGTATTTT
TRBV11-2	.	TRBJ2-7	few	CASSQTDGSYEQYF	TGTGCCAGCAGCCAAACGGACGGCTCCTACGAGCAGTACTTC
TRBV5-1	TRBD1	TRBJ2-1	.	CASSPGQGAFLSSEQFF	TGCGCCAGCAGCCCGGGACAGGGGGCATTTCTAAGTAGTGAGCAGTTCTTC
TRBV28	TRBD1	TRBJ2-7	many	CASNTGGLYEQYF	TGTGCCAGCAATACAGGGGGCCTCTACGAGCAGTACTTC
TRBV27	.	TRBJ2-6	many	CASRGRLSGANVLTF	TGTGCCAGCAGGGGGCGCCTCTCTGGGGCCAACGTCCTGACTTTC
TRBV5-1	.	TRBJ1-5	few	CASSLPLRRKNQPQHF	TGCGCCAGCAGCTTACCCCTCAGACGGAAGAATCAGCCCCAGCATTTT
TRBV29-1	.	TRBJ1-5	few	CSVDRGIQPQHF	TGCAGCGTTGATCGAGGGATTCAGCCCCAGCATTTT
TRBV20-1	.	TRBJ1-1	.	CSASWRGDIGDTEAFF	TGCAGTGCTAGCTGGAGGGGCGATATCGGAGACACTGAAGCTTTCTTT
TRBV30	TRBD1	TRBJ1-2	.	CAWIRGYYGYTF	TGTGCCTGGATCAGGGGGTACTATGGCTACACCTTC
TRBV5-5	TRBD2	TRBJ2-3	few	CASSFFVDSGASTDTQYF	TGTGCCAGCAGCTTTTTCGTGGATAGCGGGGCCAGCACAGATACGCAGTATTTT
TRBV12-3/TRBV12-4	.	TRBJ1-2	few	CASSYRWQGGGYTF	TGTGCCAGCAGTTATAGGTGGCAGGGCGGTGGCTACACCTTC
TRBV20-1	.	TRBJ1-6	few	CSARLSSYNSPLHF	TGCAGTGCTAGACTTAGCTCCTATAATTCACCCCTCCACTTT
TRBV4-1	.	TRBJ2-1	few	CASSARDMGNEQFF	TGCGCCAGCAGCGCCAGGGATATGGGCAATGAGCAGTTCTTC
TRBV6-5	.	TRBJ2-3	.	CASTRRERTDTQYF	TGTGCCAGCACCCGTAGAGAACGGACAGATACGCAGTATTTT
TRBV14	.	TRBJ1-1	.	CASSQGRPGHTEAFF	TGTGCCAGCAGCCAAGGGAGACCGGGACACACTGAAGCTTTCTTT
TRBV20-1	TRBD1	TRBJ1-5	.	CSASGGQSGNQPQHF	TGCAGTGCTAGTGGGGGACAGTCGGGTAATCAGCCCCAGCATTTT
TRBV5-1	.	TRBJ2-3	few	CASSLWGGSGSTDTQYF	TGCGCCAGCAGCTTATGGGGGGGCTCAGGTAGCACAGATACGCAGTATTTT
TRBV11-2	.	TRBJ1-1	few	CASSQADYTEAFF	TGTGCCAGCAGCCAGGCGGATTACACTGAAGCTTTCTTT
TRBV6-6	.	TRBJ1-5	few	CASSYSRGTSNQPQHF	TGTGCCAGCAGTTACTCGCGGGGGACTTCCAATCAGCCCCAGCATTTT
TRBV5-6	.	TRBJ2-3	.	CASSLRRGLTDTQYF	TGTGCCAGCAGCTTGCGACGGGGGCTCACAGATACGCAGTATTTT
TRBV12-3/TRBV12-4	TRBD1	TRBJ1-2	few	CASYRQGNYGYTF	TGTGCCAGCTACCGACAGGGGAACTATGGCTACACCTTC
TRBV4-1	.	TRBJ2-7	.	CASSQESRGYEQYF	TGCGCCAGCAGCCAAGAGAGCAGGGGCTACGAGCAGTACTTC
TRBV20-1	.	TRBJ2-5	.	CSARVGRSAGTQYF	TGCAGTGCTAGAGTCGGTAGAAGCGCAGGGACCCAGTACTTC
TRBV20-1	TRBD2	TRBJ2-5	many	CSARDRISGKETQYF	TGCAGTGCTAGAGATCGGATTAGCGGGAAAGAGACCCAGTACTTC
TRBV5-1	.	TRBJ2-3	many	CASSLYPDTDTQYF	TGCGCCAGCAGTCTTTATCCAGACACAGATACGCAGTATTTT
TRBV6-2/TRBV6-3	TRBD2	TRBJ2-1	.	CASSWERGGRNNEQFF	TGTGCCAGCAGTTGGGAGCGGGGGGGCCGGAACAATGAGCAGTTCTTC
TRBV20-1	.	TRBJ2-7	few	CIARDSIHRGIIYEQYF	TGCATTGCTAGAGATTCCATCCACCGGGGGATTATCTACGAGCAGTACTTC
TRBV24-1	.	TRBJ2-6	few	CATSDSRDFSSGANVLTF	TGTGCCACCAGTGATTCCCGGGACTTCAGCTCTGGGGCCAACGTCCTGACTTTC
TRBV5-1	.	TRBJ1-2	few	CASTPGTESYGYTF	TGCGCCAGCACACCTGGGACGGAGAGCTATGGCTACACCTTC
TRBV12-3/TRBV12-4	.	TRBJ2-7	many	CASSLSTKSSYEQYF	TGTGCCAGCAGTTTGTCGACTAAGAGCTCCTACGAGCAGTACTTC
TRBV6-1	.	TRBJ1-1	few	CASCLDGLMMAFF	TGTGCCAGCTGCCTGGACGGGCTAATGATGGCTTTCTTT
TRBV4-1	.	TRBJ2-7	few	CASSQASALRGEQYF	TGCGCCAGCAGCCAAGCGAGCGCCCTGAGGGGCGAGCAGTACTTC
TRBV6-6	.	TRBJ1-1	.	CASSLRGGAEAFF	TGTGCCAGCAGTCTCCGGGGGGGCGCTGAAGCTTTCTTT
TRBV12-3/TRBV12-4	TRBD2	TRBJ2-1	.	CASSPAGARPPEQFF	TGTGCCAGCAGTCCAGCGGGGGCCCGACCGCCTGAGCAGTTCTTC
TRBV18	.	TRBJ2-1	few	CASSPLPNAGQVYNEQFF	TGTGCCAGCTCACCATTGCCGAACGCGGGACAAGTATACAATGAGCAGTTCTTC
TRBV28	.	TRBJ2-7	.	CASRLGRDYEQYF	TGTGCCAGCAGGTTAGGGCGGGATTACGAGCAGTACTTC
TRBV7-2	.	TRBJ2-7	.	CASSSPDYLLREQYF	TGTGCCAGCAGCTCACCAGACTACCTTTTGAGGGAGCAGTACTTC
TRBV7-2	.	TRBJ2-7	few	CASSFFGDLISGEQYF	TGTGCCAGCAGCTTTTTCGGGGACTTGATCTCGGGGGAGCAGTACTTC
TRBV29-1	TRBD2	TRBJ2-3	.	CSQAGASSTDTQYF	TGCAGCCAAGCGGGGGCCTCTAGCACAGATACGCAGTATTTT
TRBV5-1	.	TRBJ1-6	.	CASSRGQSYSPLHF	TGCGCCAGCAGCCGAGGGCAGTCGTATTCACCCCTCCACTTT
TRBV15	.	TRBJ2-1	.	CATSRDTTVYNEQFF	TGTGCCACCAGCAGAGATACCACGGTTTACAATGAGCAGTTCTTC
TRBV19	.	TRBJ1-5	few	CASMKVNQPRHF	TGTGCCAGTATGAAGGTCAATCAGCCCCGGCATTTT
TRBV5-1	.	TRBJ1-5	many	CASSPGQTSNQPQHF	TGCGCCAGCAGCCCCGGACAGACTAGCAATCAGCCCCAGCATTTT
TRBV7-9	.	TRBJ2-7	.	CAGSETGYEQYF	TGTGCCGGCAGCGAGACGGGCTACGAGCAGTACTTC
TRBV12-3/TRBV12-4	.	TRBJ1-6	few	CASSLLFPGSNSPPHF	TGTGCCAGCAGTTTATTATTCCCAGGGAGTAATTCACCCCCCCACTTT
TRBV7-2	TRBD2	TRBJ2-5	.	CASSSSLAGGGTQYF	TGTGCCAGCAGCTCCTCACTAGCGGGCGGCGGGACCCAGTACTTC
TRBV2	.	TRBJ1-2	.	CASSSEIRGSGYTF	TGTGCCAGCAGCTCTGAGATTCGGGGGAGCGGCTACACCTTC
TRBV5-1	.	TRBJ2-2	many	CASSLEGTGELFF	TGCGCCAGCAGCTTGGAGGGCACCGGGGAGCTGTTTTTT
TRBV30	.	TRBJ2-1	few	CAWSPRRYTIEQFF	TGTGCCTGGAGTCCCAGACGGTATACTATTGAGCAGTTCTTC
TRBV5-8	TRBD2	TRBJ2-7	.	CASTRGSGFYEQYF	TGTGCCAGCACCCGGGGTAGCGGGTTCTACGAGCAGTACTTC
TRBV20-1	.	TRBJ2-6	many	CSAERLNSGANVLTF	TGCAGTGCCGAGAGACTGAACTCTGGGGCCAACGTCCTGACTTTC
TRBV29-1	.	TRBJ1-4	.	CSVGTGGHEKLFF	TGCAGCGTTGGGACCGGGGGCCACGAAAAACTGTTTTTT
TRBV20-1	.	TRBJ2-1	.	CSARDPGTVNEQFF	TGCAGTGCTAGAGATCCCGGGACGGTAAATGAGCAGTTCTTC
TRBV5-1	.	TRBJ2-4	few	CASSLGTWAKNIQYF	TGCGCCAGCAGCTTAGGAACATGGGCCAAAAACATTCAGTACTTC
TRBV7-2	.	TRBJ1-1	few	CASSLGPGAFF	TGTGCCAGCAGCTTGGGTCCTGGAGCTTTCTTT
TRBV27	.	TRBJ1-1	.	CASSLGGAGSNTEAFF	TGTGCCAGCAGTTTAGGGGGGGCGGGTTCCAACACTGAAGCTTTCTTT